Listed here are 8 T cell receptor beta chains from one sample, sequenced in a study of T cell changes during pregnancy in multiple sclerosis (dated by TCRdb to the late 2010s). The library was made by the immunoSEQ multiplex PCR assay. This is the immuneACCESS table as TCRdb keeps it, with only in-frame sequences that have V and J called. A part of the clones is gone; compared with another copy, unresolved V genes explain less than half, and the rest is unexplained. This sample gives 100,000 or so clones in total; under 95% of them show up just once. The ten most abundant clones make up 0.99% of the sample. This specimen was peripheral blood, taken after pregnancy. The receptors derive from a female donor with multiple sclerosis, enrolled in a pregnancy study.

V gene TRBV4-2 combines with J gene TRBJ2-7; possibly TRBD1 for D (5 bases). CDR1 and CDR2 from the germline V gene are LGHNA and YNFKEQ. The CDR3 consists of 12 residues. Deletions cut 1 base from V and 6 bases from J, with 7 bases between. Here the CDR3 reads CASSQGQLEQYF. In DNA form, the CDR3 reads TGTGCCAGCAGCCAAGGACAGCTCGAGCAGTACTTC.

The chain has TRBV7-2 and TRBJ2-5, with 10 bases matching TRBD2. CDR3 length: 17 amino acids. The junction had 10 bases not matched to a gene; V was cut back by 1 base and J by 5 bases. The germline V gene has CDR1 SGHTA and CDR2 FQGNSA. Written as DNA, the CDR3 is TGTGCCAGCAGCTTAGGGGGCGGGCTAGCGGGAGCGGAGACCCAGTACTTC. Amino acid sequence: CASSLGGGLAGAETQYF.

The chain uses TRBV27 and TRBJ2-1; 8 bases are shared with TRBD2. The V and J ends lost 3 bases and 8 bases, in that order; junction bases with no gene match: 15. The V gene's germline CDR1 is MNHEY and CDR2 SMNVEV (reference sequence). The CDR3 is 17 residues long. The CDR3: CASSFSRARGADDEQFF. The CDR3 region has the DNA TGTGCCAGCAGTTTTTCGCGTGCGCGGGGGGCAGATGATGAGCAGTTCTTC.

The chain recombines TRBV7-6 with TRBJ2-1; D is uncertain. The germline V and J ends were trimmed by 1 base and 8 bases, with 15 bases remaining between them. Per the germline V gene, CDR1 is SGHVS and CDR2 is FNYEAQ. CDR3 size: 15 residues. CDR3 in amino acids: CASSLDARLRDEQFF. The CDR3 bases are TGTGCCAGCAGCTTAGACGCGCGGTTACGGGATGAGCAGTTCTTC.

The DNA of the CDR3 is TGTGCCATCAACGATTGGGCCAGGAGGTCTTCTGGAAACACCATATATTTT. Translated: CAINDWARRSSGNTIYF. This chain joins TRBV10-3 and TRBJ1-3; D is unresolved. The V and J ends lost 7 bases and 1 base respectively, with 20 bases between them. Germline CDR1 ENHRY, CDR2 SYGVKD. CDR3 length equals 17 residues.

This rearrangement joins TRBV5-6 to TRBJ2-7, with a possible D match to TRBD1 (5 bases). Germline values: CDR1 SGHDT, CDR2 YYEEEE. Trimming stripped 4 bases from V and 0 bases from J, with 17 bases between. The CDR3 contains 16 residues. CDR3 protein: CASSRKPATVSYEQYF. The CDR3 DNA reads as TGTGCCAGCAGCCGTAAGCCCGCGACAGTCTCCTACGAGCAGTACTTC.

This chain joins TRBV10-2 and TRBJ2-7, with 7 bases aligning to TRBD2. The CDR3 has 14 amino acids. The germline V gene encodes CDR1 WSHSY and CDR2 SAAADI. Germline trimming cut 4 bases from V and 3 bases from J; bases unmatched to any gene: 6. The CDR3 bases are TGCGCCAGCAGTGTGGGAGGGAACAACTACGAGCAGTACTTC. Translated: CASSVGGNNYEQYF.

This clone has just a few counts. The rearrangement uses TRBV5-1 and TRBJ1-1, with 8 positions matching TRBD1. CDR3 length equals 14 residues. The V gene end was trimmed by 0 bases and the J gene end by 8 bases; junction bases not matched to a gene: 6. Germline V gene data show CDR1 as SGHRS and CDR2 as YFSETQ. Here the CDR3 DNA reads TGCGCCAGCAGCTTGGATGGACAGGGAAGGGAAGCTTTCTTT. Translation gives CASSLDGQGREAFF.